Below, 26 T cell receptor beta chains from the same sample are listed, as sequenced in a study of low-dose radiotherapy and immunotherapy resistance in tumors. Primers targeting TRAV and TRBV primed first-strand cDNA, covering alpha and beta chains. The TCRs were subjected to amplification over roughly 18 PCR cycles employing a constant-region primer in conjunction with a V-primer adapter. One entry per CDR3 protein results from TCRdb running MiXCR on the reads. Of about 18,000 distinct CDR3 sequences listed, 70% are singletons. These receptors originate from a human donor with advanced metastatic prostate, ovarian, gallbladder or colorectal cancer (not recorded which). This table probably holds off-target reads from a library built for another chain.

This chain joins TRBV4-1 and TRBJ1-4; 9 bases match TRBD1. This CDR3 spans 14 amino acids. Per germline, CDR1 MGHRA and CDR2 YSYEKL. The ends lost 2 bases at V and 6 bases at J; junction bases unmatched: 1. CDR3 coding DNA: TGCGCCAGCAGCCAACGGACAGGGGATGAAAAACTGTTTTTT. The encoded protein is CASSQRTGDEKLFF.

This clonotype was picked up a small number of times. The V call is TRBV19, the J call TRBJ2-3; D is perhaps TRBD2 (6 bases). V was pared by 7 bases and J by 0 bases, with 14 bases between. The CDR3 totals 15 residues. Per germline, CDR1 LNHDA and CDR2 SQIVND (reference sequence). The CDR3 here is CASTGSSGSTDTQYF. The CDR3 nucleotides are TGTGCCAGTACAGGGTCAAGCGGGAGCACAGATACGCAGTATTTT.

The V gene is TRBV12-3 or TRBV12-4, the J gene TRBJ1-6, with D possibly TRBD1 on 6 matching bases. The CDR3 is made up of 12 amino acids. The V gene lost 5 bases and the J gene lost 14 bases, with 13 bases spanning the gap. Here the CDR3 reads CASSEDSPSLHF. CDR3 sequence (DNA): TGTGCCAGCAGTGAGGACAGTCCATCCCTCCACTTT.

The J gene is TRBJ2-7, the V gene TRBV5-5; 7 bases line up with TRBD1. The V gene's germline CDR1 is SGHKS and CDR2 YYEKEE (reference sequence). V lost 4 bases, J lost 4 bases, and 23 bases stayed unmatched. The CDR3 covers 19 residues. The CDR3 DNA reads TGTGCCAGCAGCCTAGAATCCCCTGGGACAGTGGATAAGTCGTACGAGCAGTACTTC. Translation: CASSLESPGTVDKSYEQYF.

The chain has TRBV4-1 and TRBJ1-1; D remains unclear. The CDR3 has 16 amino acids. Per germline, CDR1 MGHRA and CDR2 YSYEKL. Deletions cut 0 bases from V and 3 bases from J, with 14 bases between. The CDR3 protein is CASSQERRGGDTEAFF. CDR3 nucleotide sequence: TGCGCCAGCAGCCAAGAAAGGCGGGGAGGCGACACTGAAGCTTTCTTT.

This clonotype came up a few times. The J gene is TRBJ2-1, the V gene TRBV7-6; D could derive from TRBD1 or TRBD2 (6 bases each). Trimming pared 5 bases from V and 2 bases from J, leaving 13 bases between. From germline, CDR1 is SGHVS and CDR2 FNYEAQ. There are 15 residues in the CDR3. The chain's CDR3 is CASSPAGGPYNEQFF. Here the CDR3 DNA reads TGTGCCAGCAGCCCCGCTGGGGGGCCCTACAATGAGCAGTTCTTC.

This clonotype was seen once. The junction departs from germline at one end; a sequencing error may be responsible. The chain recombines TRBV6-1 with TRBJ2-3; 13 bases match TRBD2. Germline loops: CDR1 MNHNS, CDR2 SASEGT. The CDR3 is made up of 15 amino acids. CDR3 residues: CASRGLAGPSDTQYF. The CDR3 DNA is TGTGCCAGCAGGGGACTAGCGGGACCTTCAGATACGCAATATTTT.

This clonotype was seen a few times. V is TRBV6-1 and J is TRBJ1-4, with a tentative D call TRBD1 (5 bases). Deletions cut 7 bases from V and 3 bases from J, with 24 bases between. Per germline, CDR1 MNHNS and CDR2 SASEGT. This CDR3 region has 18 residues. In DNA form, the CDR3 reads TGTGCCAGCAATGCCCCCCGGGGCCTCGCTCTTTCTAATGAAAAACTGTTTTTT. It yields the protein CASNAPRGLALSNEKLFF.

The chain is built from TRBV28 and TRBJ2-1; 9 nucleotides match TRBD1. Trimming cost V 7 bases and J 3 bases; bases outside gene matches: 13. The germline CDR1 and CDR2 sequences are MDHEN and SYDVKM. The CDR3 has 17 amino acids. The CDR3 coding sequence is TGTGCCAGCACACAGGGACAGGGTGGTTCTCGCTACAATGAGCAGTTCTTC. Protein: CASTQGQGGSRYNEQFF.

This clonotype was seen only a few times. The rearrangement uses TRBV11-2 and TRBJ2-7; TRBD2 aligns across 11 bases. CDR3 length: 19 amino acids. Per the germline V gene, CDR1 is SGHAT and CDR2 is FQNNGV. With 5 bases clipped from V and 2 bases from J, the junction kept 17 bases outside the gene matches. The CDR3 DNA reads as TGTGCCAGCAGCCTAGGCGGGACTAGCGGAGGGAGGTTCCCCTACGAGCAGTACTTC. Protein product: CASSLGGTSGGRFPYEQYF.

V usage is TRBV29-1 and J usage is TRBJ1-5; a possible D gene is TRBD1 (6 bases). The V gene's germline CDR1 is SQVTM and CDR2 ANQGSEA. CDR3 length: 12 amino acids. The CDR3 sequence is CGVGGLNQPQHF. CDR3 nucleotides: TGCGGAGTGGGGGGCCTCAATCAGCCCCAGCATTTT.

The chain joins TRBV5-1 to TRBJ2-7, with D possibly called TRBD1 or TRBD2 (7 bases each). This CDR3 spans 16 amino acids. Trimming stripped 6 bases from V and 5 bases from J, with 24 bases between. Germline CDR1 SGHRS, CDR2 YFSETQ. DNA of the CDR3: TGCGCCAGCAACCCAGGGGGTGGGAGGGCCTTAGACGAGCAGTACTTC. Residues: CASNPGGGRALDEQYF.

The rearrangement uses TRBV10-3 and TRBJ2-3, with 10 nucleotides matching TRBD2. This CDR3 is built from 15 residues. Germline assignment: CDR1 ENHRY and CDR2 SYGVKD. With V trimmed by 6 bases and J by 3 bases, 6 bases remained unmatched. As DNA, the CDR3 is TGTGCCATCAGCCCCGGGACTAGCGTAACAGATACGCAGTATTTT. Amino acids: CAISPGTSVTDTQYF.

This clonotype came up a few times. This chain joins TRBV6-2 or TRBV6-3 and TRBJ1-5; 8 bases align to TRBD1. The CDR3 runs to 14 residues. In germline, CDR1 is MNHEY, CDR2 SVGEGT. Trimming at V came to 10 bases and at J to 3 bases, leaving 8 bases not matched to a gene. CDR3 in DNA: TGTGCCAAAAAGACAGGGGATAACAATCAGCCCCAGCATTTT. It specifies CAKKTGDNNQPQHF.

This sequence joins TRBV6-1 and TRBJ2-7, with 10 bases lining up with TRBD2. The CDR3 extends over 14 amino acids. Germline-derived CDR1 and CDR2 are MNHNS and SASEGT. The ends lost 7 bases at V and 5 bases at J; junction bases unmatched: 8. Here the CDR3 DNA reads TGTGCCAGCATTCCGGGACTAGCGCAAAACGAGCAGTACTTC. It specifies CASIPGLAQNEQYF.

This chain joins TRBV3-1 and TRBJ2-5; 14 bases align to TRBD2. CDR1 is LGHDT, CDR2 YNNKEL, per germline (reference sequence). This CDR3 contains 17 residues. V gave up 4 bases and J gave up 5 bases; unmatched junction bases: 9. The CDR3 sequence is CASSLGTSGSFLETQYF. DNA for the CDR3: TGTGCCAGCAGCCTTGGGACTAGCGGGAGTTTTCTGGAGACCCAGTACTTC.

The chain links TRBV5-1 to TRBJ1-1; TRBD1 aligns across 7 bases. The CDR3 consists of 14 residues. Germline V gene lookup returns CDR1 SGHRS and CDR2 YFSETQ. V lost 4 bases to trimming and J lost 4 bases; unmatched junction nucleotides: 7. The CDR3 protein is CASSPSGGSTEAFF. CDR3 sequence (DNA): TGCGCCAGCAGCCCGTCAGGGGGTAGCACTGAAGCTTTCTTT. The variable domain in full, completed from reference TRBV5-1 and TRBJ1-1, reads KAGVTQTPRYLIKTRGQQVTLSCSPISGHRSVSWYQQTPGQGLQFLFEYFSETQRNKGNFPGRFSGRQFSNSRSEMNVSTLELGDSALYLCASSPSGGSTEAFFGQGTRLTVV.

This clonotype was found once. This CDR3 reads CASSADTGELFF. The CDR3 DNA reads as TGTGCCAGCAGTGCCGACACCGGGGAGCTGTTTTTT. V gene TRBV2 combines with J gene TRBJ2-2; no clear D gene. Trimming shortened V by 4 bases and J by 3 bases, and 3 bases separated the two germline ends. This CDR3 has 12 residues. Germline V CDR1 and CDR2: SNHLY, FYNNEI.

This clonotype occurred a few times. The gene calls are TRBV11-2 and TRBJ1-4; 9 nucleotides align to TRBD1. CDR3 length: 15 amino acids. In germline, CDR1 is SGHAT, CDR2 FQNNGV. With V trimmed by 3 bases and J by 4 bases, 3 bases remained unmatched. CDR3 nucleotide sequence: TGTGCCAGCAGCTTTGGGACAGGGATTAATGAAAAACTGTTTTTT. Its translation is CASSFGTGINEKLFF.

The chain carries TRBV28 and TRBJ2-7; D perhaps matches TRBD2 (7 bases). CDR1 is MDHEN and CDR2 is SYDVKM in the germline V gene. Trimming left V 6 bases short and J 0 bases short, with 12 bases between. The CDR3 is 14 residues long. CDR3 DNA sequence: TGTGCCAGCAGAAGCGGGACACTCTCCTACGAGCAGTACTTC. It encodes CASRSGTLSYEQYF.

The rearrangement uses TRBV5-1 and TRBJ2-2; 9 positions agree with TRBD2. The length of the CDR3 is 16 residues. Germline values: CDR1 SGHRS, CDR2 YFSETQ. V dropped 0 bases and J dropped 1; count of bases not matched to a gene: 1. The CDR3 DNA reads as TGCGCCAGCAGCTTGGATAGCGGGGGGAACACCGGGGAGCTGTTTTTT. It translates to CASSLDSGGNTGELFF.

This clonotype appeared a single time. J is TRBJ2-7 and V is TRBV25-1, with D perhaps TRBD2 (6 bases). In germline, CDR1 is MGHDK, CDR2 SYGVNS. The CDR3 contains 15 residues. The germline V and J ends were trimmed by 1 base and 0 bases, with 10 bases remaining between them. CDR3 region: CASSEWGESSYEQYF. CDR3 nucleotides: TGTGCCAGCAGTGAATGGGGGGAAAGCTCCTACGAGCAGTACTTC.

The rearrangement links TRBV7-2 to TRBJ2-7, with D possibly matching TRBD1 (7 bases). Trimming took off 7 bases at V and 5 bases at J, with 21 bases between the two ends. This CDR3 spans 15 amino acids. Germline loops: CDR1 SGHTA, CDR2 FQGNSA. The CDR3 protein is CASTPRSGGFHEQYF. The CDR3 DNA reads TGTGCCAGCACCCCACGGTCAGGGGGGTTCCACGAGCAGTACTTC.

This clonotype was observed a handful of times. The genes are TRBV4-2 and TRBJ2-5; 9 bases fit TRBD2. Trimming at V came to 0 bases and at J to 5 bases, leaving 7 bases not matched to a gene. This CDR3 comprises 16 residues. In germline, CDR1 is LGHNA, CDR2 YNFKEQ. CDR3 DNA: TGTGCCAGCAGCCAAGATAGGCGGGGGGGCAGTGAGACCCAGTACTTC. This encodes CASSQDRRGGSETQYF.

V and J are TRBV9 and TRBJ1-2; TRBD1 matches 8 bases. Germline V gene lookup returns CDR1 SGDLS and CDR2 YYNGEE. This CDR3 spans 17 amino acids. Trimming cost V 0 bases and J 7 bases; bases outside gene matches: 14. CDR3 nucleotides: TGTGCCAGCAGCGTAGGAGGAGGACAGGGTACCCAGGGTGGCTACACCTTC. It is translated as CASSVGGGQGTQGGYTF.

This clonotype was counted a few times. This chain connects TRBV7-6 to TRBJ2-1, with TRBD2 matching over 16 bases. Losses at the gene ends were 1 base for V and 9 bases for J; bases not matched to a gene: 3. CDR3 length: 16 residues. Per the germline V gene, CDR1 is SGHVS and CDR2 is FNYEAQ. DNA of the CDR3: TGTGCCAGCAGCTTAGAGGGACTAGCGGGAGGGGGTGAGCAGTTCTTC. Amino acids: CASSLEGLAGGGEQFF.